This T cell receptor beta chain stems from a study of naive and memory T cell subsets. Overall study findings and caveats: Naive repertoires, especially CD8, held a few larger clonotypes, possibly memory cells re-expressing CD45RA.

In regard to this clonotype: What it recognizes is unknown.

CD4 T cells were positively selected, then CD8 T cells from the CD4-negative fraction. Cells stained for CD3, CD4, CD8, CD45RA, CD27 and viability were sorted into four CD45RA/CD27 subsets. Two oligonucleotides, mixed equimolar, formed the beta constant-region primer covering TRBC1 and TRBC2. Ligated cDNA was amplified by four rounds of PCR with nested alpha and beta constant-region primers and SP2. An oligonucleotide with the SP2 primer and a 12-nucleotide UMI was ligated to the cDNA 3' end. TCRdb redid the calling of the UMI-ligation and nested PCR reads with MiXCR, one entry per CDR3 protein. Found here are about 150,000 distinct CDR3 sequences, roughly 20% of them singletons; the top ten hold less than 0.13%. V gave up 4 bases and J gave up 2 bases, with 11 bases separating them. The V gene's germline CDR1 is KGHDR and CDR2 SFDVKD. CDR3 length: 15 amino acids.

The chain carries TRBV24-1 and TRBJ1-5; D may be TRBD1 (5 bases). Input material: naive CD4+ T cells from blood. The sequence was collected from a human donor in good health. CDR3 protein: CATSDRRGGNQPQHF. The DNA for the CDR3 is TGTGCCACCAGTGACCGGAGGGGAGGCAATCAGCCCCAGCATTTT.